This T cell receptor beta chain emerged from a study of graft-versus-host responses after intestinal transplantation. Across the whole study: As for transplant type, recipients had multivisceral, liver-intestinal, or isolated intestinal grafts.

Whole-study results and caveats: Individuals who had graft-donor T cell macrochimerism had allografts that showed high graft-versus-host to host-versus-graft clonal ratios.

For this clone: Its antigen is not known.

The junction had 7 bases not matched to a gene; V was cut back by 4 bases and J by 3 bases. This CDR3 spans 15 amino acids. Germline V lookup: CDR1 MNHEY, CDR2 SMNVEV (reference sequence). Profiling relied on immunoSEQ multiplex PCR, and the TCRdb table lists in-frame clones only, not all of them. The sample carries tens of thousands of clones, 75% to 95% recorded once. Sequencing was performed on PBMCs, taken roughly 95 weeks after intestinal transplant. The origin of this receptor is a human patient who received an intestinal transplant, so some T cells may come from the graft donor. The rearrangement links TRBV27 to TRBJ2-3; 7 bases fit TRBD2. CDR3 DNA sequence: TGTGCCAGCAGTTCTGACGCGGGGGTTACAGATACGCAGTATTTT. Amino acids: CASSSDAGVTDTQYF.